Each of the 6 T cell receptor beta chains below was sequenced from the same sample in a study of blood T cell repertoires in COVID-19. The repertoire was sequenced with immunoSEQ multiplex PCR; TCRdb's copy has only in-frame clones and lacks some. The sample lists approximately 150,000 clones; roughly 88% were seen once. The sequenced sample was peripheral blood. These receptors were taken from a man between 65 and 79 years old with active COVID-19.

This clone was detected only a few times. The chain has TRBV7-2 and TRBJ1-6, with 8 bases matching TRBD1. There are 16 residues in the CDR3. The V segment lost 6 bases and the J segment 7 bases; nucleotides outside the gene matches: 11. Germline V gene data show CDR1 as SGHTA and CDR2 as FQGNSA. In DNA, the CDR3 is TGTGCCAGCAGATCCCCATCGGACAGGGCGAATTCACCCCTCCACTTT. Translated: CASRSPSDRANSPLHF.

This clone was counted only a few times. The chain combines TRBV3-1 (or the pseudogene TRBV3-2) with TRBJ2-2; TRBD2 matches at 7 bases. The CDR3 runs 12 residues. Germline trimming cut 10 bases from V and 5 bases from J; bases unmatched to any gene: 4. CDR1 LGHDT and CDR2 YNNKEL come from the germline V gene (reference sequence). CDR3 bases: TGTGCCACCTGGGAGGGTACCGGGGAGCTGTTTTTT. Translating it yields CATWEGTGELFF.

The genes are TRBV9 and TRBJ2-3; possible D gene TRBD1, 5 bases. Germline V gene data show CDR1 as SGDLS and CDR2 as YYNGEE. Trimming left V 1 base short and J 6 bases short, with 12 bases between. This CDR3 comprises 14 residues. The CDR3 bases are TGTGCCAGCAGCGTAAATCCAGGGTGGGATACGCAGTATTTT. This gives the protein CASSVNPGWDTQYF.

For this clone: Different DNA sequences within this sample yield the same CDR3. This sequence joins TRBV24-1 and TRBJ1-5; maybe TRBD1 (6 bases). This CDR3 is built from 14 residues. Deletions cut 5 bases from V and 2 bases from J, with 9 bases between. CDR1 and CDR2 (germline): KGHDR, SFDVKD. The chain's CDR3 is CATSAGVGNQPQHF. In DNA, the CDR3 is TGTGCCACCAGTGCAGGGGTCGGCAATCAGCCCCAGCATTTT.

The chain has TRBV10-3 and TRBJ2-1; D is uncertain. Per germline, CDR1 ENHRY and CDR2 SYGVKD. The CDR3 has 13 amino acids. V was clipped by 6 bases and J by 5 bases, with 11 bases between them. The CDR3 DNA is TGTGCCATCAGCTTAGTATCTGACAATGAGCAGTTCTTC. Translated, it gives CAISLVSDNEQFF.

This rearrangement joins TRBV6-5 to TRBJ2-2; maybe TRBD2 (5 bases). The germline V gene has CDR1 MNHEY and CDR2 SVGAGI. V was shortened by 7 bases and J by 7 bases, with 16 bases between the two germline ends. The CDR3 extends over 14 amino acids. The CDR3 spells CASKMRAGIGELFF. CDR3 DNA sequence: TGTGCCAGCAAGATGCGGGCCGGAATCGGGGAGCTGTTTTTT.